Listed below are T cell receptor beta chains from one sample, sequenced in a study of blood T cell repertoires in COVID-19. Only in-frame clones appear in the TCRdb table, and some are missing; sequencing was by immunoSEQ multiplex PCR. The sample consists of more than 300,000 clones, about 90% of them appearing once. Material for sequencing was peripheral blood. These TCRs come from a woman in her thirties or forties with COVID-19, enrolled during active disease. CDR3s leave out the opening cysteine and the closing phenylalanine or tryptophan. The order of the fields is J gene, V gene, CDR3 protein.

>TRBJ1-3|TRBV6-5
ASRQASGNTIY
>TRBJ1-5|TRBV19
ASSPTANTFGQPQH
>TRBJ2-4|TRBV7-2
ASSLAQQNIQY
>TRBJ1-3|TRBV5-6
ASSLLQGHSGNTIY
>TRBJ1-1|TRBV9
ASSVGNSGRTEAF
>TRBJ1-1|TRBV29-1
SAGLTGSVTEAF
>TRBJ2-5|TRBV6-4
ASSLEPQETQY
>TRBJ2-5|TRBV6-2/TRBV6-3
ASSRWGGETQY
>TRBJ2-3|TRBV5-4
ASSLVGPGDTQY
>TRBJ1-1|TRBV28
ASTQGAADTEAF
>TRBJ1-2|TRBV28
ATEGETNYGYT
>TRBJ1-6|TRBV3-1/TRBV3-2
ASSPQGSYNSPLH
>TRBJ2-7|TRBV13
ASSLGRSYEQY
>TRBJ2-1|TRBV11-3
ASSKTGVHNEQF
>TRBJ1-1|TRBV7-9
ASMQGSTEAF
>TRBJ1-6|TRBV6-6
ASSRQGSSPLH
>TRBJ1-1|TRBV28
ASSGTGGWTEAF
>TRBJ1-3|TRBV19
ASSIDTNRGNTIY
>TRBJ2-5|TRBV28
ASSQGLAGVLQETQY
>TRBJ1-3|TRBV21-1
ASSLRDRRNTIY
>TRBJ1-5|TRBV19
ATLTQGETQPQH
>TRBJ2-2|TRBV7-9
ASSPKVGGSDGTGELF
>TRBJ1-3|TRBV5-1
ASSWGTGGRDGNTIY
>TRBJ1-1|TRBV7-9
ASSAYRENTEAF
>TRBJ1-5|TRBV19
ASSIGGRRGQPQH
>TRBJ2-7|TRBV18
ASSPDLGLAGGRYEQY
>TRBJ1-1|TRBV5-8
ASSRNLAEAF
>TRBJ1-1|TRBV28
ASRRGRGTEAF
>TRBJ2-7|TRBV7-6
ASALQGGPYEQY
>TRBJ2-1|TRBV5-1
ASRGEGRGEQF
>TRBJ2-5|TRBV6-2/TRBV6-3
ASSYGRQETQY
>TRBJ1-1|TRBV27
ASSLRFAGNTEAF
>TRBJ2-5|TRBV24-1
ATSDTNRGLETQY
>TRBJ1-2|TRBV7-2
ASSLTGDYGYT
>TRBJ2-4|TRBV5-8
AIKGSGGPNIQY
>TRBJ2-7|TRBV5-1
ASSLLPGQTPYEQY
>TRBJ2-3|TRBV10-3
AISEGQEADTQY
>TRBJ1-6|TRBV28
ASSSGVGSPLH
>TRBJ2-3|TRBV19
ASSLYGIPMDTQY
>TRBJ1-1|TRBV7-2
ASSLERNTEAF
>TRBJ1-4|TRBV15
ATSSWDRGNEKLF
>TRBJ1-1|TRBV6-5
ASNRDENTEAF
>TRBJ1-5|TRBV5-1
ASRPGNDDQPQH
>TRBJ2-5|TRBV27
ASSSPRGLGETQY
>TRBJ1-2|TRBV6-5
ASRGTGTAFYGYT
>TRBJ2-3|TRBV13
ASSPSGGRATDTQY
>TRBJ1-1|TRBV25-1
ASSEAGARTEAF
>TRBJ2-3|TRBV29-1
SVGGLTSGSTDTQY
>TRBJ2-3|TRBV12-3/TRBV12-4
ASSLGGRDTQY
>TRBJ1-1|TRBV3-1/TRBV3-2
ASSHNRNTEAF
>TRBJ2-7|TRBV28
ASSSRLRGNSYEQY
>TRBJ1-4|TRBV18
ASSVGTSEKLF
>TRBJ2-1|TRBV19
ASIKSGRWNEQF
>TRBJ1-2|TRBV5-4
ASSLRGPSYGYT